This T cell receptor (beta chain) is from a study of shared clonotypes between healthy human individuals. Sequenced by immunoSEQ multiplex PCR; TCRdb stores in-frame clones only, minus some. The table includes some 1 million clones, approximately 68% detected once. J gave up 2 bases and V 3 bases, and 6 bases lay outside the gene matches. The CDR3 has 15 residues. Germline loops: CDR1 MNHNS, CDR2 SASEGT. Material: memory CD4+ T cells sorted from blood. Subset here: CD45RA-negative fraction. The J gene is TRBJ2-7, the V gene TRBV6-1; TRBD2 aligns across 8 bases. This TCR was recovered from a young man in good health. The DNA of the CDR3 is TGTGCCAGCAGTGATCCGGCGGGGGGCACCTACGAGCAGTACTTC. It codes for CASSDPAGGTYEQYF.